A single sample is the source of the 14 T cell receptor beta chains below, sequenced in a study of response to subunit inactivated influenza vaccine. TCRdb independently ran MiXCR on the RT-PCR reads; one entry per CDR3 protein. The sample contains 800,000 or so distinct CDR3 sequences, 20% to 25% of which appear only once. Sequencing was performed on PBMCs from blood, taken roughly 5 days after vaccination. These receptors were taken from a man aged 50 to 60 who received an inactivated influenza vaccine.

The V and J genes are TRBV20-1 and TRBJ2-5; 10 bases match TRBD2. CDR1 is DFQATT, CDR2 SNEGSKA, per germline (reference sequence). The CDR3 runs 15 residues. V shed 3 bases and J 4 bases; nucleotides not matched to a gene: 8. The CDR3 is CSASASGGVRETQYF. CDR3 nucleotide sequence: TGCAGTGCTAGTGCTAGCGGGGGAGTACGAGAGACCCAGTACTTC.

This clonotype was counted a few times. V and J are TRBV4-2 and TRBJ2-5; 10 bases are a match to TRBD1. CDR1 is LGHNA and CDR2 is YNFKEQ in the germline V gene. V lost 1 base, J lost 5 bases, and 7 bases stayed unmatched. The CDR3 has 16 residues. The CDR3 nucleotides read TGTGCCAGCAGCCAAGGGGGACGGGACAGGGGTGAGACCCAGTACTTC. It codes for CASSQGGRDRGETQYF.

This clonotype was counted only a few times. This CDR3 is CSARLTGRSYNEQFF. In DNA, the CDR3 is TGCAGTGCTAGACTAACAGGGCGCTCCTACAATGAGCAGTTCTTC. The gene calls are TRBV20-1 and TRBJ2-1; TRBD1 is a possible D gene (6 bases). The V gene's germline CDR1 is DFQATT and CDR2 SNEGSKA (reference sequence). Trimming took 2 bases from V and 0 from J, leaving 11 bases between them. The CDR3 length is 15 residues.

A few counts support this clonotype. The rearrangement links TRBV7-2 to TRBJ1-6; D is uncertain. The CDR3 has 13 amino acids. V lost 2 bases and J 13 bases, leaving 12 bases between the germline ends. Germline V gene data show CDR1 as SGHTA and CDR2 as FQGNSA. CDR3 bases: TGTGCCAGCAGCTTACTCGTCGCAGCGCCCCTCCACTTT. Protein: CASSLLVAAPLHF.

The chain combines TRBV27 with TRBJ2-7, with a possible D match to TRBD2 (5 bases). Germline CDR1 MNHEY, CDR2 SMNVEV (reference sequence). CDR3 size: 15 residues. Between the trimmed V and J ends, which lost 2 bases and 4 bases, there was a span of 15 bases. The CDR3 nucleotides are TGTGCCAGCAGTTTACGAGCGGTGGTGAGTTACGAGCAGTACTTC. Its translation is CASSLRAVVSYEQYF.

This clonotype has just a few counts. The chain links TRBV28 to TRBJ1-1, with 10 bases fitting TRBD1. J was trimmed by 4 bases and V by 3 bases; bases with no gene match: 11. Germline V lookup: CDR1 MDHEN, CDR2 SYDVKM. The CDR3 runs to 17 residues. The CDR3 region is CASSFRGTGVRRTEAFF. Here the CDR3 DNA reads TGTGCCAGCAGTTTCCGGGGGACAGGGGTACGGCGCACTGAAGCTTTCTTT.

This chain connects TRBV6-1 to TRBJ2-3; 8 bases fit TRBD2. The CDR3 loop spans 14 amino acids. Trimming cost V 6 bases and J 4 bases; bases outside gene matches: 6. Germline loops: CDR1 MNHNS, CDR2 SASEGT. In nucleotides, the CDR3 is TGTGCCAGCAGGAAGCGGGAGTCTCCAGATACGCAGTATTTT. Translating gives CASRKRESPDTQYF.

The rearrangement uses TRBV20-1 and TRBJ2-5; TRBD2 aligns across 8 bases. Losses at the gene ends were 3 bases for V and 4 bases for J; bases not matched to a gene: 13. This CDR3 has 16 residues. Germline CDR1 and CDR2: DFQATT and SNEGSKA (reference sequence). CDR3 in amino acids: CSARRAGELAGETQYF. In DNA form, the CDR3 reads TGCAGTGCTAGGAGAGCGGGGGAACTAGCCGGAGAGACCCAGTACTTC.

The V and J genes are TRBV25-1 and TRBJ2-3; 9 nucleotides line up with TRBD2. The CDR3 runs 15 residues. V dropped 6 bases and J dropped 5; count of bases not matched to a gene: 9. Per the germline V gene, CDR1 is MGHDK and CDR2 is SYGVNS. For the CDR3, the DNA is TGTGCCAGCAGGGGACTAGCACCAAAGGGAGATACGCAGTATTTT. Translated, it gives CASRGLAPKGDTQYF. Full variable domain (remainder filled in from reference TRBV25-1 and TRBJ2-3): EADIYQTPRYLVIGTGKKITLECSQTMGHDKMYWYQQDPGMELHLIHYSYGVNSTEKGDLSSESTVSRIRTEHFPLTLESARPSHTSQYLCASRGLAPKGDTQYFGPGTRLTVL.

V gene TRBV4-3 combines with J gene TRBJ2-2; D call uncertain. CDR1 LGHNA and CDR2 YSLEER come from the germline V gene. This CDR3 has 18 residues. The germline V and J ends were trimmed by 0 bases and 4 bases, with 18 bases remaining between them. The CDR3 region is CASSQDFRTPFTTGELFF. In nucleotides, the CDR3 is TGCGCCAGCAGCCAAGATTTCAGGACCCCCTTTACCACCGGGGAGCTGTTTTTT.

This clonotype was seen once. This chain joins TRBV5-5 and TRBJ2-3, with D perhaps matching TRBD2 (5 bases). The ends were cut back, 2 bases at V and 4 bases at J, with 14 bases in the middle. The V gene's germline CDR1 is SGHKS and CDR2 YYEKEE (reference sequence). The length of the CDR3 is 15 residues. The CDR3: CASSFQGSRADTQYF. The CDR3 coding sequence is TGTGCCAGCAGCTTCCAAGGGTCGCGGGCAGATACGCAGTATTTT.

This clonotype was observed a few times. The chain carries TRBV6-2 or TRBV6-3 and TRBJ2-7, with unresolved D. The germline CDR1 and CDR2 sequences are MNHEY and SVGEGT. V lost 2 bases, J lost 3 bases, and 11 bases lay in between. The CDR3 has 14 residues. The CDR3 region is CASSYAGPLYEQYF. The CDR3 bases are TGTGCCAGCAGTTACGCTGGTCCCCTCTACGAGCAGTACTTC.

The rearrangement joins TRBV7-9 to TRBJ2-5; 11 bases line up with TRBD2. Germline values: CDR1 SEHNR, CDR2 FQNEAQ (reference sequence). The CDR3 sequence is 15 residues long. The J segment lost 5 bases and the V segment lost 3 bases, leaving 5 bases of the junction unmatched. CDR3 loop: CASSFSGGALETQYF. DNA for the CDR3: TGTGCCAGCAGCTTTAGCGGGGGGGCCTTGGAGACCCAGTACTTC.

This clonotype was found a few times. This chain joins TRBV10-3 and TRBJ2-1, with D possibly being TRBD1 (6 bases). Trimming removed 4 bases at V and 2 bases at J, with 12 bases between. The CDR3 sequence is 15 residues long. In germline, CDR1 is ENHRY, CDR2 SYGVKD. The CDR3 region has the DNA TGTGCCATCAGTGTACGACAGGACCCCTACAATGAGCAGTTCTTC. Translated: CAISVRQDPYNEQFF.